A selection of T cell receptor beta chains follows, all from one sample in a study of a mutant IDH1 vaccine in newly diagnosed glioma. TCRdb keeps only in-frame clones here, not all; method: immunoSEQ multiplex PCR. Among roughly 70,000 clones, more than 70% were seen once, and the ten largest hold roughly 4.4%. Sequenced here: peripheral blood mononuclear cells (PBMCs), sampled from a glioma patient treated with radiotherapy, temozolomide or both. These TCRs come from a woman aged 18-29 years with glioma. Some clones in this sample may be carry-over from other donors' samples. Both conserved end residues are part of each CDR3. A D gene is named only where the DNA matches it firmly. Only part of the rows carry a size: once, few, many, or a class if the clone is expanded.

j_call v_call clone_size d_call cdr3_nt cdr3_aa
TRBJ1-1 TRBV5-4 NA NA TGTGCCAGCAGCAAGGACAGTGTAGACACTGAAGCTTTCTTT CASSKDSVDTEAFF
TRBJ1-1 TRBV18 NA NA TGTGCCAGCTCACAGGGGCCCCGCGTTTCTGAAGCTTTCTTT CASSQGPRVSEAFF
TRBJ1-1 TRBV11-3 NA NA TGTGCCAGCAGCTCGTACAGGGACGCCCGTGACGCTTTCTTT CASSSYRDARDAFF
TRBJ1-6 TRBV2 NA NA TGTGCCAGCCCAGCCAGGAGGAATTCACCCCTCCACTTT CASPARRNSPLHF
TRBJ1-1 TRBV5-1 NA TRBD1 TGCGCCAGCAGCTTGGCCGGACAGGGAGGCACTGAAGCTTTCTTT CASSLAGQGGTEAFF
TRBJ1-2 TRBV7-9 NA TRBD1 TGTGCCAGCAGCCCCTTGGGGACAGGGAGCTACACCTTC CASSPLGTGSYTF
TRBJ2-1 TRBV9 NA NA TGTGCCAGCAGCGTAGGACCCGAGCAGTTCTTC CASSVGPEQFF
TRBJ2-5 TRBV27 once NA TGTGCCAGCAGTTTCTTGCTAGCTGAGACCCAGTACTTC CASSFLLAETQYF
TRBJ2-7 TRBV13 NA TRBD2 TGTGCCAGCAGCCCCACCGGTCCGACGGGGGGAGAGCAGTACTTC CASSPTGPTGGEQYF
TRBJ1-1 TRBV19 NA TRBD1 TGTGCCAGTAGTCTGAAGACAGGGCCCCTTGAAGCTTTCTTT CASSLKTGPLEAFF
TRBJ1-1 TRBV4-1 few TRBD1 TGCGCCAGCAGCCCCCTCGGACAGGGCGACACTGAAGCTTTCTTT CASSPLGQGDTEAFF
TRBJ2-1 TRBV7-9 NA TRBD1 TGTGCCAGCAGCCTCGGGACAGGGGGTCCCTACAATGAGCAGTTCTTC CASSLGTGGPYNEQFF
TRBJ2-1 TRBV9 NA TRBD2 TGTGCCAGCAGCGCCCTAAGTGCGGGGGGCGCCTATGAGCAGTTCTTC CASSALSAGGAYEQFF